This T cell receptor (beta chain) was recovered during a study of regulatory T cells in long-lasting Graves disease. In this sample, this clonotype turned up many times. Antigen unknown. V gave up 7 bases and J gave up 3 bases, with 18 bases separating them. This CDR3 is 15 amino acids long. Germline CDR1 SGHTA, CDR2 FQGNSA. Time point reported: newly diagnosed GD, antithyroid drugs for less than 3 months. Scientists built the TCR library using RNA that was extracted from PBMCs. Regarding the study as a whole: Small numbers of samples may have cut accuracy. The work looked only at peripheral blood and did not look at thyroid tissue.

Construction of TCR beta libraries relied on iRepertoire HTBI primers and on Arm-PCR targeting CDR3 regions. TCRdb re-derived calls from the multiplex PCR reads in MiXCR, one entry per CDR3 protein. The sample includes over 400,000 distinct CDR3 sequences, around 15% of them seen just once. These same records also appear under a second study, on T cells in Graves' hyperthyroidism and ophthalmopathy.

The chain is built from TRBV7-2 and TRBJ1-1, with a possible D match to TRBD1 (6 bases). The sequencing here drew on peripheral blood mononuclear cells (PBMCs), taken at new diagnosis, from a patient treated with antithyroid drugs. The clonotype originates from a woman between 45 and 65 years old with Graves disease. CDR3: CASTHPRDIDTEAFF. DNA for the CDR3: TGTGCCAGCACCCACCCTCGGGACATCGACACTGAAGCTTTCTTT.